This T cell receptor beta chain was sequenced in a study of graft-versus-host responses after intestinal transplantation. Study background: Anti-thymocyte globulin was used for induction in all recipients, who then took tacrolimus and steroids for approximately 3 years.

On this clone: No antigen is known for it.

Study-wide findings and caveats: The marrow of recipients harbored GvH clones, and ileum or blood showed some of them first.

Profiled with immunoSEQ multiplex PCR; TCRdb holds only in-frame clones, not every one. The sample carries about 110,000 clones, just under 95% recorded once. The germline V and J ends were trimmed by 4 bases and 2 bases, with 14 bases remaining between them. This CDR3 comprises 14 residues. Germline V CDR1 and CDR2: SQVTM, ANQGSEA. Sequencing used unstimulated CD8+ T cells sorted from spleen or lymph node cells, obtained before intestinal transplant. The TCR sequence derives from a human donor who received an intestinal transplant. The chain uses TRBV29-1 and TRBJ2-5; the D gene is possibly TRBD2 (6 bases). As DNA, the CDR3 is TGCAGCGTTGTCTGGGTAGGAGGGCAAGAGACCCAGTACTTC. This sequence encodes CSVVWVGGQETQYF.